These 30 T cell receptor beta chains share one sample of origin, sequenced in a study of blood T cells in healthy people across ages. Then a second PCR, running about 6 to 11 cycles, was carried out with a sample-barcoded 5' primer and a J-beta primer mix. MiXCR was run by TCRdb on the 5' RACE reads, yielding one entry per CDR3 protein. This table has approximately 900,000 distinct CDR3 sequences, almost 30% appearing once. The sample was also linked to a second study, of T cells of mothers and their children.

Sequencing used blood. The receptors stem from a woman between 40 and 50 years old in good health.

The V and J genes are TRBV27 and TRBJ2-5; D is perhaps TRBD1 (7 bases). V lost 4 bases, J lost 6 bases, and 18 bases lay in between. CDR3 length: 15 amino acids. Germline V gives CDR1 MNHEY, CDR2 SMNVEV (reference sequence). The CDR3 nucleotides read TGTGCCAGCAGTTCCTTAACCCAGGGGGGCCAGACCCAGTACTTC. It yields the protein CASSSLTQGGQTQYF.

This clonotype was counted only a few times. This chain connects TRBV3-1 to TRBJ2-2, with 11 bases lining up with TRBD2. Germline assignment: CDR1 LGHDT and CDR2 YNNKEL (reference sequence). V gave up 0 bases and J gave up 2 bases; unmatched junction bases: 8. The CDR3 totals 19 residues. Here the CDR3 reads CASSQDRRLAGTNTGELFF. The DNA of the CDR3 is TGTGCCAGCAGCCAAGATCGGAGACTAGCGGGGACAAACACCGGGGAGCTGTTTTTT.

As to this clonotype: A single base separates this from a much larger clone, so it may be a read error. The chain links TRBV10-3 to TRBJ2-3; the match to TRBD2 covers 8 bases. Trimming removed 2 bases from V and 0 bases from J; junction bases left unmatched: 4. The CDR3 runs 16 residues. Per germline, CDR1 ENHRY and CDR2 SYGVKD. The CDR3: CAISEVSGESTDTQYF. CDR3 nucleotide sequence: TGTGCCATCAGTGAGGTTAGCGGGGAAAGCACAGATACGCAGTATTTT.

This clonotype has a handful of counts. J is TRBJ1-1 and V is TRBV6-2 or TRBV6-3; D possibly corresponds to TRBD1 (6 bases). Germline CDR1 reads MNHEY; CDR2 reads SVGEGT. Trimming pared 9 bases from V and 0 bases from J, leaving 11 bases between. This CDR3 is 13 amino acids long. The CDR3 spells CASQGTLNTEAFF. CDR3 nucleotide sequence: TGTGCCAGTCAAGGGACACTGAACACTGAAGCTTTCTTT.

This clonotype has more than one count but fewer than ten. The chain employs TRBV28 and TRBJ1-2; D perhaps matches TRBD1 (5 bases). Trimming pared 6 bases from V and 11 bases from J, leaving 13 bases between. From germline, CDR1 is MDHEN and CDR2 SYDVKM. The CDR3 sequence is 11 residues long. CDR3 protein: CASRPLGGYTF. The DNA for the CDR3 is TGTGCCAGCAGACCCTTGGGGGGGTACACCTTC.

This clonotype was seen ten or more times. V and J are TRBV12-3 or TRBV12-4 and TRBJ2-5; 8 positions match TRBD2. The CDR3 length is 13 residues. With V trimmed by 10 bases and J by 1 base, 5 bases remained unmatched. The CDR3 loop is CATGLATQETQYF. DNA of the CDR3: TGTGCCACCGGACTAGCTACCCAAGAGACCCAGTACTTC.

This chain joins TRBV7-9 and TRBJ2-4; no clear D gene. V was pared by 8 bases and J by 15 bases, with 17 bases between. The CDR3 has 11 residues. Germline CDR1 SEHNR, CDR2 FQNEAQ (reference sequence). In DNA, the CDR3 is TGTGCCAGCCCAAATGGCAGAGAAGGGTACTTC. Translation gives CASPNGREGYF.

The V call is TRBV13, the J call TRBJ2-2; 7 nucleotides align to TRBD1. The CDR3 contains 16 residues. CDR1 is PRHDT, CDR2 FYEKMQ, per germline (reference sequence). Trimming at V came to 4 bases and at J to 6 bases, leaving 11 bases not matched to a gene. As DNA, the CDR3 is TGTGCCAGCAGCTACACAGGGGCGGGTAGCGCCGGGGAGCTGTTTTTT. This encodes CASSYTGAGSAGELFF.

Note on this clonotype: One base away lies a much larger clone, so this may be a sequencing read error. V is TRBV19 and J is TRBJ2-1, with unresolved D. The germline CDR1 and CDR2 sequences are LNHDA and SQIVND (reference sequence). The CDR3 extends over 16 amino acids. The ends were cut back, 1 base at V and 10 bases at J, with 20 bases in the middle. CDR3 protein: CASSIVGFGISSEQFF. The DNA for the CDR3 is TGTGCCAGTAGTATAGTAGGCTTTGGGATCTCGAGCGAGCAGTTCTTC. The full variable domain, with the rest looked up from reference TRBV19 and TRBJ2-1, is DGGITQSPKYLFRKEGQNVTLSCEQNLNHDAMYWYRQDPGQGLRLIYYSQIVNDFQKGDIAEGYSVSREKKESFPLTVTSAQKNPTAFYLCASSIVGFGISSEQFFGPGTRLTVL.

This clonotype showed up just once. The V gene is TRBV18, the J gene TRBJ2-7, with D perhaps matching TRBD2 (6 bases). Trimming took off 3 bases at V and 2 bases at J, with 11 bases between the two ends. This CDR3 comprises 14 residues. Germline V lookup: CDR1 KGHSH, CDR2 LQKENI. This CDR3 reads CASSPAGNPYEQYF. Written as DNA, the CDR3 is TGTGCCAGCTCACCTGCGGGAAACCCCTACGAGCAGTACTTC.

The rearrangement uses TRBV3-1 and TRBJ2-5; a weak D match, TRBD2 (5 bases). V lost 1 base, J lost 2 bases, and 8 bases lay in between. The germline CDR1 and CDR2 sequences are LGHDT and YNNKEL (reference sequence). The CDR3 consists of 14 residues. This chain's CDR3 is CASSQVREQETQYF. CDR3 coding DNA: TGTGCCAGCAGCCAAGTCCGGGAACAAGAGACCCAGTACTTC.

About this clonotype: A much larger clonotype is one base distant, so this may be a read error. V is TRBV5-1 and J is TRBJ2-1; the D call may be TRBD1 or TRBD2 (5 bases each). The V end was cut by 0 bases, the J end by 10 bases, with 23 bases between. The CDR3 has 17 residues. Germline assignment: CDR1 SGHRS and CDR2 YFSETQ. The CDR3 coding sequence is TGCGCCAGCAGCTTGGTGTTACAATTACCGGGGCGCGACGAGCAGTTCTTC. Encoded protein: CASSLVLQLPGRDEQFF.

A few counts support this clonotype. The CDR3 DNA sequence: TGCAGTGCTAGTTTCCAGAGGGATGGCTACACCTTC. Amino acid sequence: CSASFQRDGYTF. This chain links TRBV20-1 with TRBJ1-2; D uncertain. From germline, CDR1 is DFQATT and CDR2 SNEGSKA (reference sequence). The CDR3 has 12 amino acids. Trimming removed 3 bases from V and 6 bases from J, with 11 bases in between.

Concerning this clonotype itself: The junction differs from germline at one of its ends, possibly a read error. The V gene is TRBV7-2, the J gene TRBJ2-7, with 8 positions matching TRBD2. Per germline, CDR1 SGHTA and CDR2 FQGNSA. The CDR3 sequence is 14 residues long. Here the CDR3 reads CANSKTGGTYEQYF. The CDR3 coding sequence is TGTGCCAACAGCAAGACGGGGGGGACCTACGAGCAGTACTTC.

The J gene is TRBJ1-5, the V gene TRBV24-1, with 8 bases aligning to TRBD1. The CDR3 has 15 amino acids. The germline gives CDR1 KGHDR, CDR2 SFDVKD. Germline trimming cut 4 bases from V and 6 bases from J; bases unmatched to any gene: 7. The CDR3 sequence: CATSERTGGFQPQHF. DNA for the CDR3: TGTGCCACCAGTGAGCGTACAGGGGGATTTCAGCCCCAGCATTTT.

This clonotype occurred many times. The chain has TRBV7-2 and TRBJ2-5; a possible D gene is TRBD1 (5 bases). Looked up from germline, CDR1 is SGHTA and CDR2 is FQGNSA. The V end lost 5 bases, the J end lost 4 bases, and 17 bases lay between the germline ends. CDR3 length equals 15 residues. CDR3 nucleotide sequence: TGTGCCAGCAGCCCCGCCGGCCAGGGTGGAGAGACCCAGTACTTC. Translated, it gives CASSPAGQGGETQYF.

This clonotype has a count of ten or more. The chain combines TRBV6-6 with TRBJ2-3; D gene ambiguous. Germline V gives CDR1 MNHNY, CDR2 SVGAGI (reference sequence). Between the trimmed V and J ends, which lost 10 bases and 4 bases, there was a span of 9 bases. This CDR3 is 11 amino acids long. CDR3 nucleotides: TGTGCCATCCTGACGGCAGATACGCAGTATTTT. Translating it yields CAILTADTQYF.

This clonotype has just a few counts. This rearrangement joins TRBV7-2 to TRBJ1-1; D gene ambiguous. Trimming left V 5 bases short and J 0 bases short, with 13 bases between. The CDR3 length is 15 residues. The germline V gene encodes CDR1 SGHTA and CDR2 FQGNSA. The CDR3 sequence: CASSVGGPMNTEAFF. CDR3 DNA sequence: TGTGCCAGCAGCGTGGGTGGCCCCATGAACACTGAAGCTTTCTTT. The full variable domain, with the rest looked up from reference TRBV7-2 and TRBJ1-1, is GAGVSQSPSNKVTEKGKDVELRCDPISGHTALYWYRQSLGQGLEFLIYFQGNSAPDKSGLPSDRFSAERTGGSVSTLTIQRTQQEDSAVYLCASSVGGPMNTEAFFGQGTRLTVV.

This clonotype was detected many times. For the CDR3, the DNA is TGTGCCAGCAGCTTAATGTTCGGGCAGGGTGTCGACGAGCAGTACTTC. Its protein product is CASSLMFGQGVDEQYF. The chain recombines TRBV7-6 with TRBJ2-7, with D tentatively TRBD1 (5 bases). Looked up from germline, CDR1 is SGHVS and CDR2 is FNYEAQ. The CDR3 has 16 amino acids. V was cut by 2 bases and J by 5 bases, with 19 bases left in between.

The chain joins TRBV7-9 to TRBJ1-2; a weak D match, TRBD1 (5 bases). Trimming stripped 2 bases from V and 3 bases from J, with 13 bases between. CDR3 size: 15 residues. Germline CDR1 SEHNR, CDR2 FQNEAQ (reference sequence). CDR3 region: CASSLIEGRDYGYTF. CDR3 bases: TGTGCCAGCAGCTTAATTGAGGGGCGCGACTATGGCTACACCTTC. Based on the CDR3 plus reference TRBV7-9 and TRBJ1-2, the full variable domain is DTGVSQNPRHKITKRGQNVTFRCDPISEHNRLYWYRQTLGQGPEFLTYFQNEAQLEKSRLLSDRFSAERPKGSFSTLEIQRTEQGDSAMYLCASSLIEGRDYGYTFGSGTRLTVV.

CDR3 amino acids: CAWSIGGDTEAFF. CDR3 sequence (DNA): TGTGCCTGGAGCATAGGGGGTGACACTGAAGCTTTCTTT. This chain uses TRBV30 with TRBJ1-1, with a weak D call TRBD1 (6 bases). V was cut by 3 bases and J by 3 bases, with 11 bases left in between. The germline CDR1 and CDR2 sequences are GTSNPN and SVGIG (reference sequence). The CDR3 is 13 amino acids.

The gene calls are TRBV2 and TRBJ1-1; D call uncertain. CDR3 length: 13 amino acids. Germline V lookup: CDR1 SNHLY, CDR2 FYNNEI. Trimming stripped 3 bases from V and 3 bases from J, with 8 bases between. The CDR3 nucleotides read TGTGCCAGCAGTGAGAGGTGGGACACTGAAGCTTTCTTT. Translating it yields CASSERWDTEAFF.

The chain combines TRBV6-4 with TRBJ2-3; D remains unclear. Per the germline V gene, CDR1 is MRHNA and CDR2 is SNTAGT. V lost 3 bases, J lost 2 bases, and 9 bases lay in between. The CDR3 spans 14 residues. For the CDR3, the DNA is TGTGCCAGCAGTGAGGTGGGATCCACAGATACGCAGTATTTT. Its protein is CASSEVGSTDTQYF.

V and J are TRBV2 and TRBJ2-1; 13 bases are shared with TRBD2. V lost 6 bases, J lost 4 bases, and 6 bases stayed unmatched. The CDR3 extends over 16 amino acids. Germline values: CDR1 SNHLY, CDR2 FYNNEI. The CDR3 DNA follows: TGTGCCAGCAGCGGACTAGCGGGGGCCAATTACAATGAGCAGTTCTTC. This codes for CASSGLAGANYNEQFF.

The table lists this clonotype with many counts. V usage is TRBV6-1 and J usage is TRBJ1-2; TRBD1 matches 9 bases. CDR3 length equals 16 residues. V trimming: 6 bases; J trimming: 6 bases; junction bases outside the gene matches: 14. Germline-derived CDR1 and CDR2 are MNHNS and SASEGT. The CDR3 bases are TGTGCCAGCAGGGACATCTTCAGACAGGGGGAGCATGGCTACACCTTC. Its protein product is CASRDIFRQGEHGYTF.

V is TRBV7-2 and J is TRBJ2-7; D gene uncertain. CDR3 length: 15 amino acids. V was shortened by 1 base and J by 0 bases, with 10 bases between the two germline ends. Germline loops: CDR1 SGHTA, CDR2 FQGNSA. The CDR3 spells CASSLVTGTSYEQYF. DNA of the CDR3: TGTGCCAGCAGCTTAGTTACTGGCACCTCCTACGAGCAGTACTTC.

This clonotype was recorded at least ten times. The genes are TRBV5-6 and TRBJ2-5; possibly TRBD2 for D (6 bases). Trimming shortened V by 3 bases and J by 7 bases, and 13 bases separated the two germline ends. The CDR3 sequence is 13 residues long. Germline V lookup: CDR1 SGHDT, CDR2 YYEEEE. The chain's CDR3 is CASSWGTDGTQYF. CDR3 coding DNA: TGTGCCAGCAGCTGGGGGACTGACGGGACCCAGTACTTC.

The rearrangement links TRBV7-6 to TRBJ1-5; the D gene is possibly TRBD1 (5 bases). Germline V CDR1 and CDR2: SGHVS, FNYEAQ. Trimming stripped 1 base from V and 5 bases from J, with 18 bases between. This CDR3 contains 17 residues. The CDR3 spells CASSLVRSQGEDQPQHF. The CDR3 nucleotides are TGTGCCAGCAGCTTAGTTAGGTCGCAGGGTGAAGATCAGCCCCAGCATTTT.

This clonotype was observed a handful of times. The J gene is TRBJ1-5, the V gene TRBV10-2; TRBD1 is a possible D gene (6 bases). Germline V lookup: CDR1 WSHSY, CDR2 SAAADI. This CDR3 comprises 15 residues. Between the trimmed V and J ends, which lost 9 bases and 4 bases, there was a span of 19 bases. For the CDR3, the DNA is TGCGCCAGTCGGGAGGGGGAGATTAATAATCAGCCCCAGCATTTT. It encodes CASREGEINNQPQHF.

Of note for this clonotype: A much larger clone lies one base from this, so it may be a read error. The chain combines TRBV28 with TRBJ1-5; D is uncertain. Germline-derived CDR1 and CDR2 are MDHEN and SYDVKM. The ends were cut back, 5 bases at V and 2 bases at J, with 16 bases in the middle. The CDR3 spans 16 residues. The CDR3 spells CASSTITGLGNQPQHF. The CDR3 DNA sequence: TGTGCCAGCAGTACCATAACGGGTTTGGGCAATCAGCCCCAGCATTTT.